The rows below give T cell receptor beta chains drawn from one sample of a study of regulatory and conventional T cells in breast cancer. TCRdb passed the PCR reads through MiXCR, listing each CDR3 protein once. The sample lists 9,500 to 11,000 distinct CDR3 sequences, roughly a third occurring once. Sequencing input: conventional T cells from blood. Source of these receptors: a male donor in good health. CDR3s include the opening cysteine and the closing phenylalanine or tryptophan. D genes are given only for firm matches. Rows may omit the clone size; those that give it use once, few, many or a size class.

clone_size: NA; j_call: TRBJ2-5; v_call: TRBV6-2/TRBV6-3; d_call: TRBD2; cdr3_aa: CASSRAGAETQYF; cdr3_nt: TGTGCCAGCAGTCGAGCGGGGGCAGAGACCCAGTACTTC
clone_size: few; j_call: TRBJ1-1; v_call: TRBV20-1; d_call: TRBD1; cdr3_aa: CSARDRSGGRGKGNTEAFF; cdr3_nt: TGCAGTGCTAGAGATCGGAGTGGGGGCAGGGGGAAAGGGAACACTGAAGCTTTCTTT
clone_size: NA; j_call: TRBJ1-5; v_call: TRBV7-9; d_call: NA; cdr3_aa: CASSLVGGNQPQHF; cdr3_nt: TGTGCCAGCAGCTTAGTGGGGGGAAATCAGCCCCAGCATTTT
clone_size: NA; j_call: TRBJ2-2; v_call: TRBV7-3; d_call: TRBD1; cdr3_aa: CASSFGQANTGELFF; cdr3_nt: TGTGCCAGCAGCTTCGGACAGGCGAACACCGGGGAGCTGTTTTTT
clone_size: few; j_call: TRBJ2-3; v_call: TRBV5-1; d_call: NA; cdr3_aa: CASSLAITVTDTQYF; cdr3_nt: TGCGCCAGCAGCTTGGCCATAACGGTCACAGATACGCAGTATTTT
clone_size: NA; j_call: TRBJ2-7; v_call: TRBV20-1; d_call: NA; cdr3_aa: CSAREDGEGRAYEQYF; cdr3_nt: TGCAGTGCTAGAGAGGACGGCGAGGGGCGAGCCTACGAGCAGTACTTC
clone_size: NA; j_call: TRBJ1-1; v_call: TRBV5-1; d_call: TRBD1; cdr3_aa: CASSPGTGMGTEAFF; cdr3_nt: TGCGCCAGCAGCCCCGGGACAGGGATGGGCACTGAAGCTTTCTTT
clone_size: NA; j_call: TRBJ1-1; v_call: TRBV6-2/TRBV6-3; d_call: NA; cdr3_aa: CASSLRTQGRTEAFF; cdr3_nt: TGTGCCAGCAGTTTGAGGACGCAGGGGCGAACTGAAGCTTTCTTT
clone_size: NA; j_call: TRBJ1-4; v_call: TRBV7-2; d_call: NA; cdr3_aa: CASSLVVATNEKLFF; cdr3_nt: TGTGCCAGCAGCTTAGTGGTCGCAACTAATGAAAAACTGTTTTTT
clone_size: NA; j_call: TRBJ2-1; v_call: TRBV7-9; d_call: TRBD2; cdr3_aa: CASSPRGSGGQNEQFF; cdr3_nt: TGTGCCAGCAGCCCCCGGGGTAGCGGGGGGCAAAATGAGCAGTTCTTC
clone_size: medium-sized; j_call: TRBJ1-2; v_call: TRBV7-2; d_call: TRBD1; cdr3_aa: CASSQAPTGNPFSF; cdr3_nt: TGTGCCAGCAGCCAGGCGCCGACAGGGAACCCCTTCTCCTTC
clone_size: NA; j_call: TRBJ2-1; v_call: TRBV5-6; d_call: NA; cdr3_aa: CASSLGGRSYNEQFF; cdr3_nt: TGTGCCAGCAGCTTGGGGGGGAGGTCCTACAATGAGCAGTTCTTC
clone_size: once; j_call: TRBJ2-5; v_call: TRBV6-2/TRBV6-3; d_call: NA; cdr3_aa: CASSYSSGKTQYF; cdr3_nt: TGTGCCAGCAGTTACTCGTCGGGAAAGACCCAGTACTTC
clone_size: medium-sized; j_call: TRBJ2-7; v_call: TRBV7-9; d_call: NA; cdr3_aa: CASSPSGVSYEQYF; cdr3_nt: TGTGCCAGCAGCCCATCGGGGGTTTCCTACGAGCAGTACTTC
clone_size: few; j_call: TRBJ2-1; v_call: TRBV4-1; d_call: NA; cdr3_aa: CASSQAGLISYNEQFF; cdr3_nt: TGCGCCAGCAGCCAAGCGGGGTTAATCTCCTACAATGAGCAGTTCTTC
clone_size: NA; j_call: TRBJ2-7; v_call: TRBV2; d_call: NA; cdr3_aa: CNIVGTFPYEQYF; cdr3_nt: TGTAACATTGTGGGGACATTTCCCTACGAGCAGTACTTC
clone_size: NA; j_call: TRBJ1-2; v_call: TRBV7-3; d_call: TRBD1; cdr3_aa: CACSLGQGRGYTF; cdr3_nt: TGTGCCTGCAGCTTGGGACAGGGGCGAGGCTACACCTTC
clone_size: NA; j_call: TRBJ1-1; v_call: TRBV12-3/TRBV12-4; d_call: TRBD1; cdr3_aa: CASSFGDRTNTEAFF; cdr3_nt: TGTGCCAGCAGTTTCGGGGACAGGACGAACACTGAAGCTTTCTTT
clone_size: NA; j_call: TRBJ2-3; v_call: TRBV6-2/TRBV6-3; d_call: NA; cdr3_aa: CASSSTLDSADTQYF; cdr3_nt: TGTGCCAGCAGCTCGACACTGGACTCTGCGGATACGCAGTATTTT
clone_size: many; j_call: TRBJ2-6; v_call: TRBV28; d_call: NA; cdr3_aa: CASSKGGAGANVLTF; cdr3_nt: TGTGCCAGCAGCAAGGGGGGTGCGGGGGCCAACGTCCTGACTTTC
clone_size: NA; j_call: TRBJ1-2; v_call: TRBV6-5; d_call: TRBD1; cdr3_aa: CASSFGQGYGYTF; cdr3_nt: TGTGCCAGCAGTTTTGGACAGGGCTATGGCTACACCTTC
clone_size: NA; j_call: TRBJ2-1; v_call: TRBV12-3/TRBV12-4; d_call: NA; cdr3_aa: CASKIGGINEQFF; cdr3_nt: TGTGCCAGCAAAATTGGGGGAATCAATGAGCAGTTCTTC
clone_size: NA; j_call: TRBJ1-6; v_call: TRBV12-3/TRBV12-4; d_call: NA; cdr3_aa: CASSFWGTSYNSPLHF; cdr3_nt: TGTGCCAGCAGTTTTTGGGGTACGTCCTATAATTCACCCCTCCACTTT
clone_size: NA; j_call: TRBJ1-4; v_call: TRBV5-1; d_call: NA; cdr3_aa: CASSQTTTNEKLFF; cdr3_nt: TGCGCCAGCAGCCAAACCACGACTAATGAAAAACTGTTTTTT
clone_size: NA; j_call: TRBJ2-5; v_call: TRBV5-1; d_call: NA; cdr3_aa: CASSFGRAGETQYF; cdr3_nt: TGCGCCAGCAGCTTCGGCAGGGCGGGAGAGACCCAGTACTTC
clone_size: many; j_call: TRBJ2-5; v_call: TRBV7-9; d_call: NA; cdr3_aa: CASSRSMIAAQYF; cdr3_nt: TGTGCCAGCAGCAGGTCGATGATTGCAGCCCAGTACTTC
clone_size: NA; j_call: TRBJ1-1; v_call: TRBV10-3; d_call: TRBD1; cdr3_aa: CAISTGVRTEAFF; cdr3_nt: TGTGCCATCAGCACAGGGGTTCGGACTGAAGCTTTCTTT
clone_size: medium-sized; j_call: TRBJ1-6; v_call: TRBV5-1; d_call: TRBD1; cdr3_aa: CASSLDGQGGSPLHF; cdr3_nt: TGCGCCAGCAGCTTGGACGGACAGGGAGGTTCACCCCTCCACTTT
clone_size: once; j_call: TRBJ2-2; v_call: TRBV7-2; d_call: TRBD1; cdr3_aa: CASSLEKTGNGGELFF; cdr3_nt: TGTGCCAGCAGCTTAGAAAAGACAGGGAACGGCGGGGAGCTGTTTTTT
clone_size: many; j_call: TRBJ1-1; v_call: TRBV30; d_call: TRBD1; cdr3_aa: CAWRSPRTGGTHMEAFF; cdr3_nt: TGTGCCTGGAGGAGTCCCAGAACAGGGGGTACCCACATGGAAGCTTTCTTT
clone_size: NA; j_call: TRBJ2-1; v_call: TRBV7-2; d_call: NA; cdr3_aa: CASSLGNYNEQFF; cdr3_nt: TGTGCCAGCAGCTTAGGTAACTACAATGAGCAGTTCTTC
clone_size: NA; j_call: TRBJ2-5; v_call: TRBV7-2; d_call: TRBD2; cdr3_aa: CASSRRAGGRETQYF; cdr3_nt: TGTGCCAGCAGCAGACGGGCGGGGGGGCGAGAGACCCAGTACTTC
clone_size: few; j_call: TRBJ2-1; v_call: TRBV11-2; d_call: NA; cdr3_aa: CASGLGGGVWYNEQFF; cdr3_nt: TGTGCCAGCGGACTTGGAGGGGGTGTCTGGTACAATGAGCAGTTCTTC
clone_size: medium-sized; j_call: TRBJ1-6; v_call: TRBV5-1; d_call: NA; cdr3_aa: CASSSGSWESPLHF; cdr3_nt: TGCGCCAGCAGCTCGGGATCCTGGGAGTCACCCCTCCACTTT
clone_size: NA; j_call: TRBJ2-3; v_call: TRBV7-2; d_call: NA; cdr3_aa: CASSLGAGGPDTQYF; cdr3_nt: TGTGCCAGCAGCTTAGGGGCCGGGGGGCCAGATACGCAGTATTTT
clone_size: NA; j_call: TRBJ1-5; v_call: TRBV6-2/TRBV6-3; d_call: NA; cdr3_aa: CASRSRVYANQPQHF; cdr3_nt: TGTGCCAGCAGGTCCAGGGTATATGCCAATCAGCCCCAGCATTTT
clone_size: NA; j_call: TRBJ2-7; v_call: TRBV7-9; d_call: NA; cdr3_aa: CASSLANNYEQYF; cdr3_nt: TGTGCCAGCAGCTTAGCGAACAACTACGAGCAGTACTTC
clone_size: many; j_call: TRBJ2-1; v_call: TRBV7-9; d_call: TRBD2; cdr3_aa: CASSLVWSGGLHEQFF; cdr3_nt: TGTGCCAGCAGCTTAGTTTGGAGCGGGGGTCTCCATGAGCAGTTCTTC
clone_size: few; j_call: TRBJ1-3; v_call: TRBV7-2; d_call: NA; cdr3_aa: CASSPAGGNTIYF; cdr3_nt: TGTGCCAGCAGCCCAGCGGGGGGAAACACCATATATTTT
clone_size: once; j_call: TRBJ2-3; v_call: TRBV9; d_call: NA; cdr3_aa: CASSPGRMGTDTQYF; cdr3_nt: TGTGCCAGCAGCCCTGGCCGGATGGGCACAGATACGCAGTATTTT
clone_size: NA; j_call: TRBJ2-7; v_call: TRBV5-1; d_call: NA; cdr3_aa: CASGFGGNAYEQYF; cdr3_nt: TGCGCCAGCGGCTTTGGGGGTAACGCCTACGAGCAGTACTTC
clone_size: NA; j_call: TRBJ2-2; v_call: TRBV6-5; d_call: NA; cdr3_aa: CASREWNTGELFF; cdr3_nt: TGTGCCAGCAGGGAGTGGAACACCGGGGAGCTGTTTTTT
clone_size: few; j_call: TRBJ2-2; v_call: TRBV4-3; d_call: TRBD1; cdr3_aa: CASSHSDRDTGELFF; cdr3_nt: TGCGCCAGCAGCCATTCCGACAGGGACACCGGGGAGCTGTTTTTT
clone_size: few; j_call: TRBJ2-7; v_call: TRBV12-3/TRBV12-4; d_call: TRBD1; cdr3_aa: CAGSGAGGSYEQYF; cdr3_nt: TGTGCCGGATCTGGGGCAGGGGGATCATACGAGCAGTACTTC
clone_size: NA; j_call: TRBJ2-2; v_call: TRBV12-3/TRBV12-4; d_call: TRBD1; cdr3_aa: CASSPTGFTGELFF; cdr3_nt: TGTGCCAGCAGTCCGACAGGGTTCACCGGGGAGCTGTTTTTT
clone_size: NA; j_call: TRBJ2-1; v_call: TRBV7-8; d_call: TRBD2; cdr3_aa: CASSSGLLAGACNEQFF; cdr3_nt: TGTGCCAGCAGCTCCGGATTACTAGCGGGGGCCTGCAATGAGCAGTTCTTC
clone_size: NA; j_call: TRBJ2-1; v_call: TRBV7-2; d_call: NA; cdr3_aa: CASSLYFGFDNEQFF; cdr3_nt: TGTGCCAGCAGCTTATACTTCGGCTTCGACAATGAGCAGTTCTTC
clone_size: NA; j_call: TRBJ2-3; v_call: TRBV7-9; d_call: NA; cdr3_aa: CASRGRAADTQYF; cdr3_nt: TGTGCCAGCAGGGGCCGGGCCGCAGACACGCAGTATTTT
clone_size: medium-sized; j_call: TRBJ2-4; v_call: TRBV19; d_call: NA; cdr3_aa: CASTPRGGRGSNIQYF; cdr3_nt: TGTGCCAGTACCCCTCGTGGAGGGAGAGGTTCGAACATTCAGTACTTC